These 4 T cell receptor beta chains were sequenced from one sample in a study of blood T cell repertoires in COVID-19. Clones were read by immunoSEQ multiplex PCR, and TCRdb kept only the in-frame ones, dropping some. In the table there are some 60,000 clones, about 88% of which are singletons. The sequencing input was peripheral blood. The origin of the receptors is a man aged 55 to 70 with acute or convalescent COVID-19.

CDR3 in amino acids: CASSLAVSSSYNEQFF. The CDR3 coding sequence is TGTGCCAGCAGCTTAGCGGTGTCGAGCTCCTACAATGAGCAGTTCTTC. This chain connects TRBV7-2 to TRBJ2-1; no clear D gene. V lost 0 bases to trimming and J lost 0 bases, with 9 bases between them. The CDR3 is 16 amino acids. From germline, CDR1 is SGHTA and CDR2 FQGNSA.

Concerning this clone itself: Its ends do not fully match the called genes, so a read error is possible. This rearrangement joins TRBV7-7 to TRBJ2-5; maybe TRBD2 (5 bases). The CDR3 totals 14 residues. Germline V gene sequence: CDR1 SSHAT, CDR2 FNYEAQ (reference sequence). CDR3 coding DNA: TGTGCTAGCAGCTTGTACGGGGTAGAGGAGACCCAGTACTTC. This encodes CASSLYGVEETQYF.

The chain recombines TRBV24-1 with TRBJ2-7, with 9 bases that match TRBD1. This CDR3 is built from 15 residues. CDR1 and CDR2 (germline): KGHDR, SFDVKD. V was pared by 3 bases and J by 3 bases, with 5 bases of the junction left unmatched. CDR3 nucleotides: TGTGCCACCAGTGATCCCGGGACAGGGAACTACGAGCAGTACTTC. The encoded protein is CATSDPGTGNYEQYF.

J is TRBJ1-4 and V is TRBV5-1; 7 bases line up with TRBD1. V lost 2 bases to trimming and J lost 12 bases; unmatched junction nucleotides: 13. The CDR3 length is 15 residues. CDR1 is SGHRS, CDR2 YFSETQ, per germline. CDR3 bases: TGCGCCAGCAGCTTACACCAGGGGGAAACGCGGGAACTGTTTTTT. It is translated as CASSLHQGETRELFF.